This paragraph covers one TCR beta chain sequence. Assay used: immunoSEQ multiplex PCR; TCRdb lists only in-frame clones, some missing. The table lists 250,000 to 300,000 clones, about nine tenths of them singletons. This specimen comes from a study of blood T cell repertoires in COVID-19. Germline V gives CDR1 ENHRY, CDR2 SYGVKD. With 3 bases removed from V and 4 bases from J, the gap between germline ends came to 16 bases. This CDR3 comprises 16 residues. The chain couples TRBV10-3 to TRBJ2-1, with TRBD1 as a possible D gene (6 bases). The specimen sequenced was peripheral blood. The clonotype comes from a woman aged 45 to 65 who had recovered from COVID-19. This CDR3 is CAISDPVGAKYNEQFF. The CDR3 DNA follows: TGTGCCATCAGTGATCCCGTGGGGGCCAAGTACAATGAGCAGTTCTTC.